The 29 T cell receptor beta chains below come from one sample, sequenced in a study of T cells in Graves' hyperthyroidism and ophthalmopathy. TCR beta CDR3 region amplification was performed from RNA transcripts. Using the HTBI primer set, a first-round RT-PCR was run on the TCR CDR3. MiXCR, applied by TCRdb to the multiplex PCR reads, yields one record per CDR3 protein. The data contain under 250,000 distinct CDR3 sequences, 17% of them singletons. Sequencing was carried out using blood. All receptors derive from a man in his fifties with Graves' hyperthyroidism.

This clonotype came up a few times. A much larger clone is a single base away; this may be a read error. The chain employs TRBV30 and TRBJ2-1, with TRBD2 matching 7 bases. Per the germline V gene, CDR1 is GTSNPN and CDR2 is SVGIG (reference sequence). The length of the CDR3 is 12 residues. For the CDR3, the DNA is TGTGCCTGGGCGACTAGCTACAATGAGCAGCTCTTC. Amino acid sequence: CAWATSYNEQLF.

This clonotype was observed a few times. For the CDR3, the DNA is TGTGCCAGCAGCTTAGCGCCTGGACAGGCCGGGGAGGAAAAACTGTTTTTT. This translates into CASSLAPGQAGEEKLFF. The chain joins TRBV7-9 to TRBJ1-4; 7 bases fit TRBD1. CDR1 SEHNR and CDR2 FQNEAQ come from the germline V gene (reference sequence). Trimming removed 0 bases from V and 8 bases from J; junction bases left unmatched: 12. This CDR3 contains 17 residues.

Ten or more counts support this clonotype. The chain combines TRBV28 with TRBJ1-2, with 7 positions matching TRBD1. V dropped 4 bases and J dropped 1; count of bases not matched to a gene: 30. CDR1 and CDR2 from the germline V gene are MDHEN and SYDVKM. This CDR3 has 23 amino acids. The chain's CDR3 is CASSSTTPGQRAPASAFNYGYTF. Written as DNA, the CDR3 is TGTGCCAGCAGTTCTACAACGCCGGGACAGCGAGCCCCCGCGAGCGCTTTTAACTATGGCTACACCTTC.

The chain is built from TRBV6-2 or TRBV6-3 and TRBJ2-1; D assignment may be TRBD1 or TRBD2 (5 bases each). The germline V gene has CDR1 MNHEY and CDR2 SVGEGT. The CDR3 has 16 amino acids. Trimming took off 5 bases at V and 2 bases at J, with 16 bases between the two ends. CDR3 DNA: TGTGCCAGCAGTCCCAGGGAGCGGCAAACCTACAATGAGCAGTTCTTC. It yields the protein CASSPRERQTYNEQFF.

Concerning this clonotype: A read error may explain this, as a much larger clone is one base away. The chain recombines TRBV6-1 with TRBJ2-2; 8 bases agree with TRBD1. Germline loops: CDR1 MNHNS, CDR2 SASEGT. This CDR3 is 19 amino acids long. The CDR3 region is CTSIMGFHRTGSDTGELFF. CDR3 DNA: TGTACCAGCATAATGGGGTTTCATAGGACAGGGAGCGACACCGGGGAGCTGTTTTTT.

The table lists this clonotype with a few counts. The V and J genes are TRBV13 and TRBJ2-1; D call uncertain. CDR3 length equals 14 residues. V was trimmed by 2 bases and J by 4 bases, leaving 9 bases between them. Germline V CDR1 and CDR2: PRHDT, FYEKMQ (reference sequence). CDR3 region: CASSLRAQYNEQFF. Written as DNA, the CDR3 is TGTGCCAGCAGCTTACGGGCGCAATACAATGAGCAGTTCTTC.

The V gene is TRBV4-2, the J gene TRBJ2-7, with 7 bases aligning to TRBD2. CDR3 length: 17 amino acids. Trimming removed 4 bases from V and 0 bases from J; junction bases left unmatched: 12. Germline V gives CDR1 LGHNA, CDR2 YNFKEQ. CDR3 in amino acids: CASSPRSSGIYSYEQYF. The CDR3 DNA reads TGTGCCAGCAGCCCTAGGTCTAGCGGAATATACTCCTACGAGCAGTACTTC.

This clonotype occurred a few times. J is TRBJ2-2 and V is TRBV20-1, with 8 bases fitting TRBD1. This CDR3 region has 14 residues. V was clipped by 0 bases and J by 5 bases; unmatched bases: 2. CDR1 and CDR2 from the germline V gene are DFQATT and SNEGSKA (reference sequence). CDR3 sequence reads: CSARETGVTGELFF. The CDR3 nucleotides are TGCAGTGCTAGAGAGACAGGGGTTACCGGGGAGCTGTTTTTT.

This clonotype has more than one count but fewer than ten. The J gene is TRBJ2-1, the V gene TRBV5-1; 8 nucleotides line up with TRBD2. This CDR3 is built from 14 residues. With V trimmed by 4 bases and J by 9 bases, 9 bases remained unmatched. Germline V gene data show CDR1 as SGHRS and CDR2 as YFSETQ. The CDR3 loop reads CASSMAGGLTEQFF. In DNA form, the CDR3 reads TGCGCCAGCAGCATGGCGGGAGGTCTTACTGAGCAGTTCTTC. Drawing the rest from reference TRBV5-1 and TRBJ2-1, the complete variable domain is KAGVTQTPRYLIKTRGQQVTLSCSPISGHRSVSWYQQTPGQGLQFLFEYFSETQRNKGNFPGRFSGRQFSNSRSEMNVSTLELGDSALYLCASSMAGGLTEQFFGPGTRLTVL.

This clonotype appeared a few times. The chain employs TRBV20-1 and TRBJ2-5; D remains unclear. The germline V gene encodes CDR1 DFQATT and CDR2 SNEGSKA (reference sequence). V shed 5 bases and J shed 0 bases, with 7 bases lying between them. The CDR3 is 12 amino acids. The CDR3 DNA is TGCAGTGCTGATTTATACCAAGAGACCCAGTACTTC. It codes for CSADLYQETQYF.

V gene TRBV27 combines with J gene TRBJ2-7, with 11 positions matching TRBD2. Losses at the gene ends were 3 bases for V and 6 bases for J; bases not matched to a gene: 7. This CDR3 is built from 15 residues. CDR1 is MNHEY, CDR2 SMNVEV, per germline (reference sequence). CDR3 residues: CASSFIAGGPSEQYF. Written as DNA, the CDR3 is TGTGCCAGCAGTTTCATAGCGGGAGGGCCCTCCGAGCAGTACTTC.

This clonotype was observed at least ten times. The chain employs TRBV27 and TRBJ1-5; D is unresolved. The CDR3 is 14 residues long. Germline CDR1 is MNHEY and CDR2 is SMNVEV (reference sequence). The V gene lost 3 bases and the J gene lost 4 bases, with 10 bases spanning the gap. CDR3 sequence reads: CASSFHSSNQPQHF. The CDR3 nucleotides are TGTGCCAGCAGTTTTCATAGTAGTAATCAGCCCCAGCATTTT.

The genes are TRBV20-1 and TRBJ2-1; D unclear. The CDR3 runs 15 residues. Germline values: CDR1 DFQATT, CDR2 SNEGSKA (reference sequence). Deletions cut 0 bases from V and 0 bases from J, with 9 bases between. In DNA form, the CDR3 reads TGCAGTGCTAGAGATATTTCGAGCTCCTACAATGAGCAGTTCTTC. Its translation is CSARDISSSYNEQFF.

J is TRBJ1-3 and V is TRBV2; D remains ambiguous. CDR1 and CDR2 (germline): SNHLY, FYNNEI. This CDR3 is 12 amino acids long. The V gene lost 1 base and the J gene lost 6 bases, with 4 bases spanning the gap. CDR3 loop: CASSEGANTIYF. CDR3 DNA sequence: TGTGCCAGCAGTGAAGGCGCAAACACCATATATTTT.

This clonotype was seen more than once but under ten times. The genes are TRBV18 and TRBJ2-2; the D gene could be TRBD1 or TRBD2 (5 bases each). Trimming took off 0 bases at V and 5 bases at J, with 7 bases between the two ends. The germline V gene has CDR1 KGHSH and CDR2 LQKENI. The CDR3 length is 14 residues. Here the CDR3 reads CASSPPGRTGELFF. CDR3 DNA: TGTGCCAGCTCACCACCGGGACGAACCGGGGAGCTGTTTTTT.

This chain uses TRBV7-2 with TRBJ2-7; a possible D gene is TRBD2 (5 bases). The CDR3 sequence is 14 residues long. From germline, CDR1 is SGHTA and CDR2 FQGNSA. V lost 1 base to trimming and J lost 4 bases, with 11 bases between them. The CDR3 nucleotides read TGTGCCAGCAGCTTAGTTGGCGGGCTATACGAGCAGTACTTC. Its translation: CASSLVGGLYEQYF.

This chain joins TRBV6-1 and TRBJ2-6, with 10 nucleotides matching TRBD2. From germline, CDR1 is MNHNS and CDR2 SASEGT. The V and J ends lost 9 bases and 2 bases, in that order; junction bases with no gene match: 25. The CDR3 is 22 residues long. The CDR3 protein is CASPARASGSRLNRTGANVLTF. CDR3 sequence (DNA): TGTGCCAGTCCCGCCCGGGCTAGCGGGAGTAGGCTAAACCGTACTGGGGCCAACGTCCTGACTTTC.

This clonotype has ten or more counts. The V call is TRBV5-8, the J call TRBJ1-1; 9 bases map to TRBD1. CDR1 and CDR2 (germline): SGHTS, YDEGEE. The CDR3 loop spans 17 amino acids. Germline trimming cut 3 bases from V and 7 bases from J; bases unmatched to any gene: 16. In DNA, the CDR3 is TGTGCCAGCAGCTCGCCGGACAGGGGCCACCCCCGTCTTGAAGCTTTCTTT. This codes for CASSSPDRGHPRLEAFF.

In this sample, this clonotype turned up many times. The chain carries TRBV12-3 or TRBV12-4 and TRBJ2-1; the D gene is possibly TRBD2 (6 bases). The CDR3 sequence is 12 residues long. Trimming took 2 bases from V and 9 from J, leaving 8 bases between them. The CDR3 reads CASSLKEGEQFF. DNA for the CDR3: TGTGCCAGCAGTTTAAAGGAGGGTGAGCAGTTCTTC.

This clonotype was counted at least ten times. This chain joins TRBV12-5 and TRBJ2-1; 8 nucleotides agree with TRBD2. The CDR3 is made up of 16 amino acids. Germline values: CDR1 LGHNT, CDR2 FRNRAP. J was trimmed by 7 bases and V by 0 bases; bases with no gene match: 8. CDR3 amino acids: CASGLVGTGGRNEQFF. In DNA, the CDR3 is TGTGCTAGTGGTTTGGTAGGTACGGGAGGGCGGAATGAGCAGTTCTTC.

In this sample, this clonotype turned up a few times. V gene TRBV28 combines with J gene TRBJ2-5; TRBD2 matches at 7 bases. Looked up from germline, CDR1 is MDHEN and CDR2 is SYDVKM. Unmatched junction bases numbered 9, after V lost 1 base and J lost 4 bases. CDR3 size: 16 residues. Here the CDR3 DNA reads TGTGCCAGCAGTTTATTGAGGGGAGGGCCGCGAGAGACCCAGTACTTC. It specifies CASSLLRGGPRETQYF.

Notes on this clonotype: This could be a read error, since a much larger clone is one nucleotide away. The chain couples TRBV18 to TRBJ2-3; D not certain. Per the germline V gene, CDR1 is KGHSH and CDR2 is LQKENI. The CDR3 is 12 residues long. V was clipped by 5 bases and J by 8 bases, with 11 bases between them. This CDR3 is CASSKLPGTQYF. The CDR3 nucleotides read TGTGCCAGCTCAAAGCTCCCAGGTACGCAGTATTTT. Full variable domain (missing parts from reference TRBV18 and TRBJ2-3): NAGVMQNPRHLVRRRGQEARLRCSPMKGHSHVYWYRQLPEEGLKFMVYLQKENIIDESGMPKERFSAEFPKEGPSILRIQQVVRGDSAAYFCASSKLPGTQYFGPGTRLTVL.

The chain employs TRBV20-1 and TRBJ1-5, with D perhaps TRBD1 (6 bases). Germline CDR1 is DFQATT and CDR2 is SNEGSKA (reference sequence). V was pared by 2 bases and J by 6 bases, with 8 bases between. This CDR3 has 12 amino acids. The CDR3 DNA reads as TGCAGTGCTAGACAGGGGAGTCAGCCCCAGCATTTT. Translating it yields CSARQGSQPQHF.

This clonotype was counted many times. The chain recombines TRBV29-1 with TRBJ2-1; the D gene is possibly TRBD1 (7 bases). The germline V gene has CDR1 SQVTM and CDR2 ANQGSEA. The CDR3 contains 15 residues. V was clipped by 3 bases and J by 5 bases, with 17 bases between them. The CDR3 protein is CSVDGGDRINNEQFF. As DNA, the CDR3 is TGCAGCGTTGATGGAGGGGACAGAATTAACAATGAGCAGTTCTTC.

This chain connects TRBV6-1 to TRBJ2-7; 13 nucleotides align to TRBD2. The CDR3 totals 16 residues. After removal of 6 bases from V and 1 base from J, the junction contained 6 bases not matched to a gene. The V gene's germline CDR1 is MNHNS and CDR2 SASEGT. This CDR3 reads CASRRTSGSLSYEQYF. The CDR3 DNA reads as TGTGCCAGCAGACGGACTAGCGGGAGTCTTTCCTACGAGCAGTACTTC.

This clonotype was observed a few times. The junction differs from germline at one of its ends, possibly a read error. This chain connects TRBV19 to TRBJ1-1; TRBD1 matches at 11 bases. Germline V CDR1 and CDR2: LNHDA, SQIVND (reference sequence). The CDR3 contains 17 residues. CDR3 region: CASSIRGQGVRGTKAFF. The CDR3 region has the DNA TGTGCCAGTAGTATTCGGGGACAGGGGGTGCGTGGCACTAAAGCTTTCTTT.

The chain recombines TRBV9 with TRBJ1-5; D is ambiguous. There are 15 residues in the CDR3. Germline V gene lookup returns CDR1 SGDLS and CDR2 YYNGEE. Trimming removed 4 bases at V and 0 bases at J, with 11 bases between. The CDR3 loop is CASSPEGVSNQPQHF. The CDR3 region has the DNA TGTGCCAGCAGCCCAGAGGGAGTTAGCAATCAGCCCCAGCATTTT. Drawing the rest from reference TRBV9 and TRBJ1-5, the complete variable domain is DSGVTQTPKHLITATGQRVTLRCSPRSGDLSVYWYQQSLDQGLQFLIQYYNGEERAKGNILERFSAQQFPDLHSELNLSSLELGDSALYFCASSPEGVSNQPQHFGDGTRLSIL.

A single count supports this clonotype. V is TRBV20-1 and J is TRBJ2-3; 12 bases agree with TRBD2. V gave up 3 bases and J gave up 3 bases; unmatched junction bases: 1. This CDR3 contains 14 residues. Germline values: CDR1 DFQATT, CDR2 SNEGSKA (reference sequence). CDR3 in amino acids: CSASGTSGTDTQYF. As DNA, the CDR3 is TGCAGTGCTAGTGGGACTAGCGGGACAGATACGCAGTATTTT.

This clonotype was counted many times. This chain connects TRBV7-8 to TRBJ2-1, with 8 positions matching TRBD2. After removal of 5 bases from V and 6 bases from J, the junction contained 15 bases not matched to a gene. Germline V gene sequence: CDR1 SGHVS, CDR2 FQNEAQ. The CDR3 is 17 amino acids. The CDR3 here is CASSKSPPAGASNEQFF. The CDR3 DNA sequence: TGTGCCAGCAGCAAGTCGCCTCCAGCGGGAGCCTCCAATGAGCAGTTCTTC.